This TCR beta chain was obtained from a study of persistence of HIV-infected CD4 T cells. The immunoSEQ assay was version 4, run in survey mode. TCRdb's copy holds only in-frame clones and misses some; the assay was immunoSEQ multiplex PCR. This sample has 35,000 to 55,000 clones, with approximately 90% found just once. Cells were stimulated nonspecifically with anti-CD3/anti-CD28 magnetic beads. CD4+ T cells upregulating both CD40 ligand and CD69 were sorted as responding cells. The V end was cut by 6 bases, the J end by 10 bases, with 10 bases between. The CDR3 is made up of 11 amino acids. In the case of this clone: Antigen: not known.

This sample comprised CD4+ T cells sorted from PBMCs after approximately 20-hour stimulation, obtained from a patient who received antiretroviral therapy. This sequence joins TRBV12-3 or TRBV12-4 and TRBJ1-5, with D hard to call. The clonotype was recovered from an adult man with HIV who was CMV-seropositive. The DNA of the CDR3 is TGTGCCAGCAGCAATTCGTTTCCCCAGCATTTT. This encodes CASSNSFPQHF.